A selection of T cell receptor beta chains follows, all from one sample in a study of shared clonotypes between healthy human individuals. Clones were sequenced by immunoSEQ multiplex PCR, and TCRdb holds only the in-frame ones, with some missing. The table has about 2.3 million clones, 93% seen once. Sample: naive CD4+ T cells from PBMCs. The receptors were sampled from a man younger than 30 in good health. Some clones in this sample may be carry-over from other donors' samples. Both conserved end residues are part of each CDR3. The order of the fields is clone size, D gene, J gene, V gene, CDR3 DNA, CDR3 protein. D genes are given only for firm matches. Size values are once, few and many counts, or a class for expanded clones, and some rows have none.

NA,NA,TRBJ2-1,TRBV27,TGTGCCAGCAGTTTGTCCTGGAGCCGGGAGCAGTTCTTC,CASSLSWSREQFF
NA,NA,TRBJ1-4,TRBV7-2,TGTGCCAGCAGCGCGGGGGTGGGGACACTTAATGAAAAACTGTTTTTT,CASSAGVGTLNEKLFF
NA,TRBD2,TRBJ2-1,TRBV5-1,TGCGCCAGCGTAATGGGGACTAGCTCCAATGAGCAGTTCTTC,CASVMGTSSNEQFF
NA,TRBD1,TRBJ2-1,TRBV5-4,TGTGCCAGCAGCTCGGGACAGGGGACGGGGAATGAGCAGTTCTTC,CASSSGQGTGNEQFF
NA,NA,TRBJ1-2,TRBV5-6,TGTGCCAGCAGCTTCTTTCCCCCAGGGAACTATGGCTACACCTTC,CASSFFPPGNYGYTF
NA,NA,TRBJ2-7,TRBV2,TGTGCCAGCAGTTATGATACGAGTCAGTACTTC,CASSYDTSQYF
NA,NA,TRBJ1-1,TRBV5-1,TGCGCCAGCAGCAGCGGCGTAGTGATGAACACTGAAGCTTTCTTT,CASSSGVVMNTEAFF
NA,TRBD2,TRBJ2-1,TRBV7-9,TGTGCCAGCAGCTTTCTACCGGGACTAGCGGCGAACAATGAGCAGTTCTTC,CASSFLPGLAANNEQFF
NA,NA,TRBJ1-2,TRBV30,TGTGCCTGTAGTTTGGGAGGGACCGCAGTCTATGGCTACACCTTC,CACSLGGTAVYGYTF
NA,TRBD2,TRBJ2-5,TRBV15,TGTGCCACCAGCAGAGACCTAGCGGGGAAGACCCAGTACTTC,CATSRDLAGKTQYF
NA,NA,TRBJ2-7,TRBV4-1,TGCGCCAGCAGCCGGATACCCGCAAGCGAGCAGTACTTC,CASSRIPASEQYF
NA,NA,TRBJ2-3,TRBV28,TGTGCCAGCAGTCCCCCGCGAGAGCGGGTAACGCAGTATTTT,CASSPPRERVTQYF
NA,NA,TRBJ1-5,TRBV7-2,TGTGCCAGCAGCTTAGATGGGGCAGGCCCCCAGCCCCAGCATTTT,CASSLDGAGPQPQHF
NA,NA,TRBJ1-3,TRBV2,TGTGCCAGCAGTGAATATCCGGCATCGACTAGCAACACCATATATTTT,CASSEYPASTSNTIYF
NA,TRBD2,TRBJ2-1,TRBV7-9,TGTGCCAGCAGCTTCGGACTAGGGGAATACAATGAGCAGTTCTTC,CASSFGLGEYNEQFF
NA,TRBD1,TRBJ2-7,TRBV29-1,TGCAGCGTGACAGGGGCCACCTACGAGCAGTACTTC,CSVTGATYEQYF
once,NA,TRBJ2-3,TRBV2,TGTGCCAGCAGTGATGAGGGAGGAGATACGCAGTATTTT,CASSDEGGDTQYF
NA,TRBD1,TRBJ1-2,TRBV28,TGTGCCAGCAGTCTTCAGGGGGATTATGGCTACACCTTC,CASSLQGDYGYTF
NA,NA,TRBJ1-5,TRBV6-1,TGTGCCAGCAGTGAAGGGCAGAGGGGGCCCCAGCATTTT,CASSEGQRGPQHF
NA,NA,TRBJ1-5,TRBV7-2,TGTGCCAGCAGCCAAGACAGGTATAATAGCAATCAGCCCCAGCATTTT,CASSQDRYNSNQPQHF
NA,TRBD2,TRBJ2-3,TRBV5-1,TGCGCCAGCAGCTTGGCCCTAGCGGGAGGATCAGATACGCAGTATTTT,CASSLALAGGSDTQYF
NA,TRBD1,TRBJ1-3,TRBV19,TGTGCCAGTAGTAGATCCTGGACAGGGGTAAATGGAAACACCATATATTTT,CASSRSWTGVNGNTIYF
few,TRBD1,TRBJ2-7,TRBV10-3,TGTGCCATCAGTGGTCGTTCAGGGGGCGATTCGGAGCAGTACTTC,CAISGRSGGDSEQYF
NA,NA,TRBJ2-1,TRBV29-1,TGCAGCGTCCGAGGGCGGCTCTACAATGAGCAGTTCTTC,CSVRGRLYNEQFF
NA,NA,TRBJ1-5,TRBV28,TGTGCCAGCAGTTCGCCCGTAGGTCAGCCCCAGCATTTT,CASSSPVGQPQHF
NA,NA,TRBJ1-3,TRBV7-6,TGTGCCAGCAGCCCCCGGGGAAACTCTGGAAACACCATATATTTT,CASSPRGNSGNTIYF
NA,NA,TRBJ2-5,TRBV28,TGTGCCAGCAGTTTACTAACGATTTTAGCGGTCCAAGAGACCCAGTACTTC,CASSLLTILAVQETQYF